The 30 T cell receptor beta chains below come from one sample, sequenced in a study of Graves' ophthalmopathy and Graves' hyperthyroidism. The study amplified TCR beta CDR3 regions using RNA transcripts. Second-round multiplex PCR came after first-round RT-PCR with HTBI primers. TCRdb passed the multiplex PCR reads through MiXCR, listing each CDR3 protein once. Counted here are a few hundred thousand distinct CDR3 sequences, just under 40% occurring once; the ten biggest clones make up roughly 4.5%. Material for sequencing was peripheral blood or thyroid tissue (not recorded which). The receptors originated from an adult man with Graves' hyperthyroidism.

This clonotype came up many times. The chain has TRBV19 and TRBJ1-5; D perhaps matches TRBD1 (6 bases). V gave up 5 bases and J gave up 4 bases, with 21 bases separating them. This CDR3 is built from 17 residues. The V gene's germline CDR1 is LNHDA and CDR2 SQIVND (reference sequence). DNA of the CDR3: TGTGCCAGTAGTTGGACAGAGAATCGTATAGGAAATCAGCCCCAGCATTTT. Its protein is CASSWTENRIGNQPQHF.

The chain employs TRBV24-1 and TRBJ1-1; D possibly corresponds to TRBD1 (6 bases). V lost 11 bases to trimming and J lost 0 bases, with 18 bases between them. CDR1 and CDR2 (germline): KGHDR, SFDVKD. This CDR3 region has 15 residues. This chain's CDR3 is CASRIRGAVNTEAFF. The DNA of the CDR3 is TGTGCCAGCAGAATACGGGGGGCAGTGAACACTGAAGCTTTCTTT.

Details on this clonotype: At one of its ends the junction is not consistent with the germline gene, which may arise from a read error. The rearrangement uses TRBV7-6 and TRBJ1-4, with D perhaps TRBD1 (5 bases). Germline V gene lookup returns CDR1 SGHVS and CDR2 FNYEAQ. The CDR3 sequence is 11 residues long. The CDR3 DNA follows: TGTGCCAGCAGTTTTGCCGGGACCCTCCGGTTT. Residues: CASSFAGTLRF.

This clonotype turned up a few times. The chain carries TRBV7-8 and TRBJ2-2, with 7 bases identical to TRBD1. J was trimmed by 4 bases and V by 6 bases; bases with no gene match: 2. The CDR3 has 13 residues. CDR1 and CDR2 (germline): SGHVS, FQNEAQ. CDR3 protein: CASRTGVTGELFF. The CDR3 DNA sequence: TGTGCCAGCAGAACAGGGGTCACCGGGGAGCTGTTTTTT.

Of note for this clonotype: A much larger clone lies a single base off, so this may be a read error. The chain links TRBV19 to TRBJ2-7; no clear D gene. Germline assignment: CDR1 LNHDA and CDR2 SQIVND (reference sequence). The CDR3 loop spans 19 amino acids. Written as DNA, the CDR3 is TGTGCCAGTGGTATAGTAGGTCTGAGCCAAGGAGACGGTACCTACGAGCAGTACTTC. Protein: CASGIVGLSQGDGTYEQYF.

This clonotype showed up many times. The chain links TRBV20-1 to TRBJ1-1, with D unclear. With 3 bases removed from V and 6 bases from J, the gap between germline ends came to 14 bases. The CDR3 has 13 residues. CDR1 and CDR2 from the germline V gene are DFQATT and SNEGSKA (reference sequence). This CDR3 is CSARDWIQAEAFF. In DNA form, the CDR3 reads TGCAGTGCTAGGGACTGGATCCAGGCTGAAGCTTTCTTT.

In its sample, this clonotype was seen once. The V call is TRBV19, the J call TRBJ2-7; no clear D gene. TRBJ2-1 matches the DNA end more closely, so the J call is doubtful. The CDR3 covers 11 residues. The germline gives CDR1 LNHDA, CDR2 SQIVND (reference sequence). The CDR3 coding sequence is TGTGCCAGTAGTATGCAGGATGAGCAGTTCTTC. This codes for CASSMQDEQFF.

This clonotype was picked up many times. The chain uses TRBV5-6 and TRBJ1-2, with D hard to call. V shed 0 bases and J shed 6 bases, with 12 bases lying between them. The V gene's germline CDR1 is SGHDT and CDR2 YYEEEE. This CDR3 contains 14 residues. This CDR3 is CASSLGDGLHGYTF. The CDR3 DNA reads TGTGCCAGCAGCTTGGGGGATGGCCTGCATGGCTACACCTTC.

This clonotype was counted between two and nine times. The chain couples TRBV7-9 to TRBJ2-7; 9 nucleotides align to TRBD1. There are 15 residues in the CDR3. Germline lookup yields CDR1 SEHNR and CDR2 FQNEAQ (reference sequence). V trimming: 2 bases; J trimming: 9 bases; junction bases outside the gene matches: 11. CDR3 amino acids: CASSLSGTGLSAQYF. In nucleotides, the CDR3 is TGTGCCAGCAGCTTATCGGGGACAGGGTTGAGCGCGCAGTACTTC.

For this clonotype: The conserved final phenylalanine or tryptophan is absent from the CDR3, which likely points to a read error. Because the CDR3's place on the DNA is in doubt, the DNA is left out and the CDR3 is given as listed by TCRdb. CDR3 protein: CASSPSGGG. The rearrangement joins TRBV7-8 to TRBJ2-7; the table names TRBD2, a call not compared with the DNA. The CDR3 is 9 residues long, ends included. Germline CDR1 SGHVS, CDR2 FQNEAQ.

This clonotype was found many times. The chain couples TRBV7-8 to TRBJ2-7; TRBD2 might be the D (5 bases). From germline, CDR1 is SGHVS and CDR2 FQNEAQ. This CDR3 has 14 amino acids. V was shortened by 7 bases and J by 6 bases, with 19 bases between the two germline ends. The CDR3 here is CASKADERASEQYF. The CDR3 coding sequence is TGTGCCAGCAAGGCCGATGAGAGGGCCAGCGAGCAGTACTTC.

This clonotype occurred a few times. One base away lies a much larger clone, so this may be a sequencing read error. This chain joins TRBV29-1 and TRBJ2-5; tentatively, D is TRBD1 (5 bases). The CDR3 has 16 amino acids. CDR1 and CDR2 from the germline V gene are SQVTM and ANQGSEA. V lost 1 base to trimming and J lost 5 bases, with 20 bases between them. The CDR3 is CSVEGVAGRVQETQYF. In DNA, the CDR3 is TGCAGCGTTGAAGGGGTGGCTGGCAGGGTCCAGGAGACCCAGTACTTC.

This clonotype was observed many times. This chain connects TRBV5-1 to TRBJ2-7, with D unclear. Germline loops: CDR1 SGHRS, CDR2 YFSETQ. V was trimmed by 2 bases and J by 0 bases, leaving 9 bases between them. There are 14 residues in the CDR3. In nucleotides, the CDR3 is TGCGCCAGCAGCTTAGCCAGCCGCTCCTACGAGCAGTACTTC. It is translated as CASSLASRSYEQYF.

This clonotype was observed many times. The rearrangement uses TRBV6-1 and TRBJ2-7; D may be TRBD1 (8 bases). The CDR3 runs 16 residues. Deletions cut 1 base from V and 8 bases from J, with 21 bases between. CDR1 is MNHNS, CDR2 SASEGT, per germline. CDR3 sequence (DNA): TGTGCCAGCAGTGAAGAGGGGGGGACAGGAGGGTACCAGCAGTACTTC. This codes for CASSEEGGTGGYQQYF.

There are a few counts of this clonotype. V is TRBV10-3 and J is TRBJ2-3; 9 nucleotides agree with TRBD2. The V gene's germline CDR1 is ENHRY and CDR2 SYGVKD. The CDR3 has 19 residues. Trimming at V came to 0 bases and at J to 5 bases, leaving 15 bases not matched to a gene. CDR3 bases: TGTGCCATCAGTGAGTCGAGTCCGGCGCGGGGGGGCCTCAGAGATACGCAGTATTTT. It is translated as CAISESSPARGGLRDTQYF.

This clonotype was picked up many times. CDR3 coding DNA: TGTGCCAGCAGTCGGAAAAACCGGGACGACCTAGGAGGCTACACCTTC. Translation: CASSRKNRDDLGGYTF. The chain uses TRBV13 and TRBJ1-2, with D maybe TRBD1 (5 bases). Trimming pared 6 bases from V and 8 bases from J, leaving 25 bases between. From germline, CDR1 is PRHDT and CDR2 FYEKMQ (reference sequence). The CDR3 has 16 amino acids.

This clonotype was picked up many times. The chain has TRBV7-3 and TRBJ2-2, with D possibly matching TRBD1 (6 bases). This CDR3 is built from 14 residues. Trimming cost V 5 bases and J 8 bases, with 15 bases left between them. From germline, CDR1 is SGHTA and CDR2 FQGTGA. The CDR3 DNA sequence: TGTGCCAGCAGCATCCCAGGGGTTTTGGGGGAGCTGTTTTTT. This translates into CASSIPGVLGELFF.

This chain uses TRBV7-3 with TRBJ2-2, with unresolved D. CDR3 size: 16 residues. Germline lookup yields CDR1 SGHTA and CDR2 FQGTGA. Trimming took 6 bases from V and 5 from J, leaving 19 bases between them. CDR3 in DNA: TGTGCCAGCAGTGAAGTCTTGGAGCTCTGGACCGGGGAGCTGTTTTTT. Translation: CASSEVLELWTGELFF. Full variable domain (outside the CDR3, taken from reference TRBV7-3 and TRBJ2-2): GAGVSQTPSNKVTEKGKYVELRCDPISGHTALYWYRQSLGQGPEFLIYFQGTGAADDSGLPNDRFFAVRPEGSVSTLKIQRTERGDSAVYLCASSEVLELWTGELFFGEGSRLTVL.

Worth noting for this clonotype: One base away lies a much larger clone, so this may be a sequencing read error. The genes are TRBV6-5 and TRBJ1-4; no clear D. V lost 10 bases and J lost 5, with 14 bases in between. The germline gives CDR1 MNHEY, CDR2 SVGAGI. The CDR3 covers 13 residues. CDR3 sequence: CAIKGFRNEKLFF. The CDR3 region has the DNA TGTGCCATCAAGGGCTTTCGAAATGAAAAACTGTTTTTT.

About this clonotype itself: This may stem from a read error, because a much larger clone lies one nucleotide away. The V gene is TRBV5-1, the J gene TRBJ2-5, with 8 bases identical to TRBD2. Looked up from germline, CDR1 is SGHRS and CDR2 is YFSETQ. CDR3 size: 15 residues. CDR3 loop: CASSKGLEAAEAQYF. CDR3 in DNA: TGCGCCAGCAGCAAGGGACTAGAGGCGGCAGAGGCCCAGTACTTC.

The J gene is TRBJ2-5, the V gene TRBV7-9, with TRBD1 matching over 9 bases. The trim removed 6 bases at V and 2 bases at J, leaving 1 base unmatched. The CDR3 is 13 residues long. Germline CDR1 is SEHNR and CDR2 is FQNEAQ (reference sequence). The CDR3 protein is CASRGQGQETQYF. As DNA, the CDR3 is TGTGCCAGCAGGGGACAGGGACAAGAGACCCAGTACTTC.

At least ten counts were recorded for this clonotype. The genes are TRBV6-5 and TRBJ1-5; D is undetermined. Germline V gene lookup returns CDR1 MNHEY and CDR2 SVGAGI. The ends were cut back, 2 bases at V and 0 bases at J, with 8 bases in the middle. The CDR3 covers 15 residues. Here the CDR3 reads CASSYAADSNQPQHF. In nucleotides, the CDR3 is TGTGCCAGCAGTTACGCGGCTGATAGCAATCAGCCCCAGCATTTT.

This chain's CDR3 is CASSLAGRMNTEAFF. CDR3 DNA: TGTGCCAGCAGCTTGGCGGGACGGATGAACACTGAAGCTTTCTTT. This chain uses TRBV7-4 with TRBJ1-1; D possibly corresponds to TRBD1 (5 bases). Trimming took off 3 bases at V and 0 bases at J, with 11 bases between the two ends. The CDR3 totals 15 residues. Germline loops: CDR1 SGHVT, CDR2 SQSDAQ.

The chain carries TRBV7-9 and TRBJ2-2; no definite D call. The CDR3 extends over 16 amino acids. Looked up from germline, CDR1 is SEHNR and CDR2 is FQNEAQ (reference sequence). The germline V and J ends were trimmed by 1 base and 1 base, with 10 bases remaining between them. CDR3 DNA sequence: TGTGCCAGCAGCTTAGAGAATGGGTGGAACACCGGGGAGCTGTTTTTT. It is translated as CASSLENGWNTGELFF. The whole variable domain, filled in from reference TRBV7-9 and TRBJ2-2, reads DTGVSQNPRHKITKRGQNVTFRCDPISEHNRLYWYRQTLGQGPEFLTYFQNEAQLEKSRLLSDRFSAERPKGSFSTLEIQRTEQGDSAMYLCASSLENGWNTGELFFGEGSRLTVL.

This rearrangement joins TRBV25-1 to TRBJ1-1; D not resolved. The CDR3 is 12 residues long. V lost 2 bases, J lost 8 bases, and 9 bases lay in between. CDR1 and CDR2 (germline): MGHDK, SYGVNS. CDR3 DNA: TGTGCCAGCAGTGAAGTCGGGGTAGAAGCTTTCTTT. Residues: CASSEVGVEAFF.

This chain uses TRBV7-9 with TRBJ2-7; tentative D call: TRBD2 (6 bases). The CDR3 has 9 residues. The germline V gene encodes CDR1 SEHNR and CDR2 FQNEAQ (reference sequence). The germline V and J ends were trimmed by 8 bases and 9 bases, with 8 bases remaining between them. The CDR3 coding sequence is TGTGCCAGCCAAGCGGGGCAGTACTTC. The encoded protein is CASQAGQYF.

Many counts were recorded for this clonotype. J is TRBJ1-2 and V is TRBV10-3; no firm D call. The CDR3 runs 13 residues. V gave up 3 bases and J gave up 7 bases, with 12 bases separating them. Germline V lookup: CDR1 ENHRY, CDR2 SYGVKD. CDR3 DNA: TGTGCCATCAGTGATGGGGATGCGGTTGGCTACACCTTC. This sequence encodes CAISDGDAVGYTF.

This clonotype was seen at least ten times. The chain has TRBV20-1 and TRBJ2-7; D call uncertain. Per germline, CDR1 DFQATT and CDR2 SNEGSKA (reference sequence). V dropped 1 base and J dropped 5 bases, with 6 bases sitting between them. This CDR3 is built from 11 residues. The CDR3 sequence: CSARVQNEQYF. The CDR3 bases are TGCAGTGCTAGAGTTCAGAACGAGCAGTACTTC.

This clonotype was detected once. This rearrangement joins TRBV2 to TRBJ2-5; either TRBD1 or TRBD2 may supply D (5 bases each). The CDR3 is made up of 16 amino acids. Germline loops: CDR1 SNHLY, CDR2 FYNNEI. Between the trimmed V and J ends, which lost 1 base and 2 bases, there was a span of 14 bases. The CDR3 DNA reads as TGTGCCAGCAGTGAAGGGGGCGGGCCACCACAAGAGACCCAGTACTTC. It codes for CASSEGGGPPQETQYF.

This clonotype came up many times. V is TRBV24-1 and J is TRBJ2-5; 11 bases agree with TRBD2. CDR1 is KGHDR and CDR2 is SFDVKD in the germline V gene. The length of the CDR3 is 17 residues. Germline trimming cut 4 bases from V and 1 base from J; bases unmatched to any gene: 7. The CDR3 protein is CATSDPGTSGIQETQYF. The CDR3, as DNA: TGTGCCACCAGTGACCCTGGGACTAGCGGAATCCAAGAGACCCAGTACTTC.